The 26 T cell receptor beta chains listed next were all sequenced from one sample in a study of T cell responses to AZD1222 COVID-19 vaccine. The data were produced by immunoSEQ multiplex PCR, yet TCRdb's version contains in-frame clones alone and is incomplete. The sample has around 120,000 clones; 70% to 90% are singletons. Material: peripheral blood, obtained on day 0 of AZD1222 vaccination. The receptors originated from an adult in good health.

The genes are TRBV5-1 and TRBJ1-2; D call uncertain. From germline, CDR1 is SGHRS and CDR2 YFSETQ. CDR3 length: 13 amino acids. Trimming shortened V by 7 bases and J by 6 bases, and 16 bases separated the two germline ends. The CDR3, as DNA: TGCGCCAGCTCCCCTCTAGTGGGCGATGGCTACACCTTC. This translates into CASSPLVGDGYTF.

V usage is TRBV5-4 and J usage is TRBJ2-3, with D maybe TRBD2 (5 bases). Trimming took off 4 bases at V and 0 bases at J, with 12 bases between the two ends. The CDR3 loop spans 15 amino acids. Per germline, CDR1 SGHNT and CDR2 YYREEE (reference sequence). The CDR3 loop reads CASSPRGESTDTQYF. DNA for the CDR3: TGTGCCAGCAGCCCCCGTGGGGAGAGCACAGATACGCAGTATTTT.

The rearrangement uses TRBV6-6 and TRBJ2-2, with D perhaps TRBD2 (6 bases). The germline V gene has CDR1 MNHNY and CDR2 SVGAGI (reference sequence). Trimming removed 7 bases from V and 6 bases from J, with 9 bases in between. The CDR3 sequence is 12 residues long. The chain's CDR3 is CASNSGAGELFF. The CDR3 region has the DNA TGTGCCAGCAATTCGGGGGCCGGGGAGCTGTTTTTT.

V is TRBV12-3 or TRBV12-4 and J is TRBJ2-3; no clear D gene. The CDR3 runs to 12 residues. Between the trimmed V and J ends, which lost 2 bases and 8 bases, there was a span of 8 bases. CDR3 region: CASSLRSGTQYF. The DNA for the CDR3 is TGTGCCAGCAGTTTACGGTCCGGTACGCAGTATTTT.

The CDR3 loop is CATNTGGGLNTEAFF. The CDR3 bases are TGTGCCACTAACACAGGCGGGGGGCTGAACACTGAAGCTTTCTTT. The chain has TRBV15 and TRBJ1-1; perhaps TRBD1 as D (6 bases). Germline-derived CDR1 and CDR2 are LNHNV and YYDKDF (reference sequence). V lost 9 bases to trimming and J lost 0 bases, with 17 bases between them. The CDR3 extends over 15 amino acids.

The rearrangement joins TRBV30 to TRBJ2-5; 9 bases match TRBD1. The CDR3 is 13 amino acids. Germline V CDR1 and CDR2: GTSNPN, SVGIG (reference sequence). V lost 6 bases to trimming and J lost 4 bases; unmatched junction nucleotides: 6. In nucleotides, the CDR3 is TGTGCCTGCAGGACAGGGGCCGGAGAGACCCAGTACTTC. Its protein product is CACRTGAGETQYF.

The chain recombines TRBV29-1 with TRBJ2-3, with D hard to call. This CDR3 spans 12 amino acids. Trimming stripped 6 bases from V and 4 bases from J, with 11 bases between. Germline CDR1 is SQVTM and CDR2 is ANQGSEA. This CDR3 reads CSVSGPPDTQYF. The DNA of the CDR3 is TGCAGCGTCTCGGGTCCCCCAGATACGCAGTATTTT.

This clone was counted once. The rearrangement uses TRBV6-4 and TRBJ2-1, with 9 positions matching TRBD2. The length of the CDR3 is 14 residues. J gave up 15 bases and V 7 bases, and 16 bases lay outside the gene matches. Per germline, CDR1 MRHNA and CDR2 SNTAGT. The DNA of the CDR3 is TGTGCCAGCACCCAAGATATAGCGGGAGCTACATTGTTCTTC. Protein: CASTQDIAGATLFF.

This clone appeared a single time. The gene calls are TRBV25-1 and TRBJ2-1; D uncertain. V was shortened by 6 bases and J by 5 bases, with 5 bases between the two germline ends. The germline V gene encodes CDR1 MGHDK and CDR2 SYGVNS. The CDR3 consists of 11 residues. CDR3: CASSVNNEQFF. Here the CDR3 DNA reads TGTGCCAGCAGCGTAAACAATGAGCAGTTCTTC.

This rearrangement joins TRBV9 to TRBJ2-1; D tentatively reads TRBD1 or TRBD2 (6 bases each). CDR3 length: 15 residues. Germline assignment: CDR1 SGDLS and CDR2 YYNGEE. The V gene lost 3 bases and the J gene lost 3 bases, with 13 bases spanning the gap. In nucleotides, the CDR3 is TGTGCCAGCAGCGCCCCGGGGGCCAGCTACAATGAGCAGTTCTTC. Protein sequence: CASSAPGASYNEQFF. Full variable domain (outside the CDR3, taken from reference TRBV9 and TRBJ2-1): DSGVTQTPKHLITATGQRVTLRCSPRSGDLSVYWYQQSLDQGLQFLIQYYNGEERAKGNILERFSAQQFPDLHSELNLSSLELGDSALYFCASSAPGASYNEQFFGPGTRLTVL.

The rearrangement links TRBV27 to TRBJ2-7, with 7 bases matching TRBD1. Germline V gene lookup returns CDR1 MNHEY and CDR2 SMNVEV (reference sequence). This CDR3 has 12 amino acids. J gave up 6 bases and V 7 bases, and 6 bases lay outside the gene matches. The CDR3 region has the DNA TGTGCCAGCACCCGAGGGGGCGGCGAGCAGTACTTC. It codes for CASTRGGGEQYF.

This clone was recorded a few times. V and J are TRBV19 and TRBJ1-4; no reliable D call. V lost 7 bases and J lost 2, with 14 bases in between. Germline V gene lookup returns CDR1 LNHDA and CDR2 SQIVND (reference sequence). CDR3 length: 15 amino acids. The CDR3 coding sequence is TGTGCCAGTATCCCGGGTCGGGGTACTAATGAAAAACTGTTTTTT. Translation gives CASIPGRGTNEKLFF.

The rearrangement joins TRBV4-1 to TRBJ2-7, with D possibly TRBD1 on 7 matching bases. This CDR3 is 16 amino acids long. Germline loops: CDR1 MGHRA, CDR2 YSYEKL. Between the trimmed V and J ends, which lost 0 bases and 2 bases, there was a span of 14 bases. The CDR3: CASSQDMAGGTYEQYF. CDR3 bases: TGCGCCAGCAGCCAAGATATGGCAGGGGGGACCTACGAGCAGTACTTC.

This rearrangement joins TRBV6-5 to TRBJ1-1; D perhaps matches TRBD1 (6 bases). CDR1 MNHEY and CDR2 SVGAGI come from the germline V gene. V was trimmed by 0 bases and J by 0 bases, leaving 11 bases between them. The CDR3 is 16 residues long. The CDR3 protein is CASSYSITGMNTEAFF. The CDR3, as DNA: TGTGCCAGCAGTTACTCGATTACAGGGATGAACACTGAAGCTTTCTTT.

The CDR3 DNA reads as TGCGCCAGCAGCCCTCAGTCGAACACCGGGGAGCTGTTTTTT. Translating it yields CASSPQSNTGELFF. The chain carries TRBV5-1 and TRBJ2-2; no clear D. CDR1 SGHRS and CDR2 YFSETQ come from the germline V gene. There are 14 residues in the CDR3. Deletions cut 4 bases from V and 0 bases from J, with 7 bases between.

The rearrangement links TRBV28 to TRBJ2-7, with 8 bases fitting TRBD1. Germline lookup yields CDR1 MDHEN and CDR2 SYDVKM. V lost 6 bases to trimming and J lost 0 bases; unmatched junction nucleotides: 1. This CDR3 is 13 amino acids long. The CDR3 region has the DNA TGTGCCAGCAGGGACAGGGTCTCCTACGAGCAGTACTTC. As protein: CASRDRVSYEQYF. Full variable domain (missing parts from reference TRBV28 and TRBJ2-7): DVKVTQSSRYLVKRTGEKVFLECVQDMDHENMFWYRQDPGLGLRLIYFSYDVKMKEKGDIPEGYSVSREKKERFSLILESASTNQTSMYLCASRDRVSYEQYFGPGTRLTVT.

The rearrangement links TRBV6-5 to TRBJ2-7; the D gene is possibly TRBD1 (6 bases). Germline V CDR1 and CDR2: MNHEY, SVGAGI. V was trimmed by 5 bases and J by 1 base, leaving 12 bases between them. CDR3 length: 14 amino acids. Here the CDR3 reads CASSTTGKSYEQYF. The DNA of the CDR3 is TGTGCCAGCAGTACTACAGGGAAATCCTACGAGCAGTACTTC.

V gene TRBV5-1 combines with J gene TRBJ2-7; either TRBD1 or TRBD2 may fit D (5 bases each). This CDR3 comprises 14 residues. The V end was cut by 5 bases, the J end by 5 bases, with 17 bases between. Looked up from germline, CDR1 is SGHRS and CDR2 is YFSETQ. The CDR3 DNA is TGCGCCAGCAGTCCTCAGGGAGTCGTCCACGAGCAGTACTTC. The encoded protein is CASSPQGVVHEQYF.

The CDR3 DNA reads TGTGCCAGCAGTTACGACAGGGTCCAAGAGACCCAGTACTTC. Its protein product is CASSYDRVQETQYF. The chain links TRBV6-5 to TRBJ2-5, with 7 bases aligning to TRBD1. This CDR3 has 14 amino acids. Trimming took 2 bases from V and 1 from J; bases not matched to a gene: 1. Per the germline V gene, CDR1 is MNHEY and CDR2 is SVGAGI.

On this clone: One junction end does not reproduce the germline sequence, and a read error may be involved. Other DNA variants within this sample encode the same CDR3. V gene TRBV2 combines with J gene TRBJ2-7; D is undetermined. Germline CDR1 SNHLY, CDR2 FYNNEI. This CDR3 has 12 amino acids. The CDR3 DNA sequence: TGTGCCAGCAAGGGCCAGACCTACGAGCAGTATTTC. This sequence encodes CASKGQTYEQYF.

This clone has more than one count but fewer than ten. The chain has TRBV25-1 and TRBJ1-1; D unclear. The CDR3 runs to 12 residues. Germline lookup yields CDR1 MGHDK and CDR2 SYGVNS. V was cut by 5 bases and J by 5 bases, with 9 bases left in between. The CDR3 DNA follows: TGTGCCAGCAGTTTTGCCACGACTGAAGCTTTCTTT. Its translation is CASSFATTEAFF.

The chain has TRBV19 and TRBJ1-4; 9 nucleotides match TRBD1. The CDR3 has 15 residues. Trimming took 5 bases from V and 5 from J; bases not matched to a gene: 6. Germline lookup yields CDR1 LNHDA and CDR2 SQIVND (reference sequence). The CDR3 coding sequence is TGTGCCAGTAGTCTACGGACAGGGGCGAATGAAAAACTGTTTTTT. Translating it yields CASSLRTGANEKLFF.

The rearrangement uses TRBV11-2 and TRBJ2-2, with unresolved D. Trimming removed 4 bases at V and 4 bases at J, with 7 bases between. This CDR3 spans 13 amino acids. Germline V gives CDR1 SGHAT, CDR2 FQNNGV. The CDR3 region is CASSSPSTGELFF. In DNA form, the CDR3 reads TGTGCCAGCAGCTCTCCGAGCACCGGGGAGCTGTTTTTT. Variable domain in full (rest from reference TRBV11-2 and TRBJ2-2): EAGVAQSPRYKIIEKRQSVAFWCNPISGHATLYWYQQILGQGPKLLIQFQNNGVVDDSQLPKDRFSAERLKGVDSTLKIQPAKLEDSAVYLCASSSPSTGELFFGEGSRLTVL.

This chain joins TRBV27 and TRBJ2-2; D is unclear. Trimming took off 8 bases at V and 5 bases at J, with 12 bases between the two ends. Germline V lookup: CDR1 MNHEY, CDR2 SMNVEV (reference sequence). The CDR3 covers 13 residues. DNA of the CDR3: TGTGCCAGCGGTCCCTGGCTGACCGGGGAGCTGTTTTTT. It encodes CASGPWLTGELFF.

The genes are TRBV19 and TRBJ2-4; 10 nucleotides match TRBD2. Germline CDR1 and CDR2: LNHDA and SQIVND (reference sequence). V was pared by 2 bases and J by 0 bases, with 10 bases of the junction left unmatched. The CDR3 covers 19 residues. DNA for the CDR3: TGTGCCAGTAGTATACGTGCAGCGGGGGGGACCCTAGCCAAAAACATTCAGTACTTC. Translation: CASSIRAAGGTLAKNIQYF.

This chain links TRBV27 with TRBJ2-2, with 7 nucleotides matching TRBD1. Germline CDR1 is MNHEY and CDR2 is SMNVEV (reference sequence). This CDR3 contains 14 residues. V lost 7 bases to trimming and J lost 6 bases; unmatched junction nucleotides: 8. The CDR3 loop is CASTHPGTAGELFF. The DNA of the CDR3 is TGTGCCAGCACCCATCCTGGGACAGCCGGGGAGCTGTTTTTT.